The 2 T cell receptor beta chains listed next were all sequenced from one sample in a study of technical replicates of blood from a few donors. Method: immunoSEQ multiplex PCR; TCRdb's copy keeps in-frame clones and lacks some. The data hold 40,000 to 60,000 clones, with approximately 90% observed a single time. Sequencing used PBMCs. Receptor source: a human donor in good health. Some clones in this sample may be carry-over from other donors' samples.

CDR3 region: CSVGRGTRQETQYF. The CDR3 nucleotides are TGCAGCGTTGGCCGAGGAACGAGGCAAGAGACCCAGTACTTC. V is TRBV29-1 and J is TRBJ2-5, with no clear D. The CDR3 runs to 14 residues. Germline loops: CDR1 SQVTM, CDR2 ANQGSEA. V was shortened by 4 bases and J by 2 bases, with 14 bases between the two germline ends.

The chain is built from TRBV9 and TRBJ1-2; D gene unclear. The CDR3 extends over 12 amino acids. Trimming took off 3 bases at V and 4 bases at J, with 7 bases between the two ends. The germline V gene encodes CDR1 SGDLS and CDR2 YYNGEE. This chain's CDR3 is CASSAGRYGYTF. The CDR3 region has the DNA TGTGCCAGCAGCGCCGGTCGCTATGGCTACACCTTC.